This entry lists 13 T cell receptor beta chains sequenced from one sample in a study of Graves' ophthalmopathy and Graves' hyperthyroidism. RNA transcripts provided the template for amplifying TCR beta CDR3 regions. First-round RT-PCR employed HTBI primers, with a second-round multiplex PCR after it. TCRdb called the multiplex PCR reads again in MiXCR, with one record for every CDR3 protein. The table includes 450,000 to 600,000 distinct CDR3 sequences, less than 40% detected once. Sequencing input: peripheral blood or thyroid tissue (not recorded which). These receptors were obtained from an adult man with Graves' hyperthyroidism.

With respect to this clonotype: A much larger clone lies a single base off, so this may be a read error. This chain connects TRBV20-1 to TRBJ2-6; tentatively, D is TRBD2 (7 bases). CDR3 length equals 15 residues. CDR1 and CDR2 (germline): DFQATT, SNEGSKA (reference sequence). This CDR3 is CSAQRGSRGANVRTF. The CDR3 DNA reads TGCAGTGCTCAACGGGGTTCTCGGGGGGCCAACGTCCGGACTTTC.

The CDR3: CAISESTGGNQPQHF. CDR3 bases: TGTGCCATCAGTGAGTCGACGGGAGGCAATCAGCCCCAGCATTTT. V usage is TRBV10-3 and J usage is TRBJ1-5; D not certain. This CDR3 is built from 15 residues. Germline CDR1 reads ENHRY; CDR2 reads SYGVKD. With 0 bases removed from V and 2 bases from J, the gap between germline ends came to 8 bases.

The J gene is TRBJ1-5, the V gene TRBV11-2, with D uncertain. The CDR3 has 13 amino acids. Between the trimmed V and J ends, which lost 5 bases and 4 bases, there was a span of 9 bases. Germline lookup yields CDR1 SGHAT and CDR2 FQNNGV. The CDR3 protein is CASSTDWNQPQHF. CDR3 DNA: TGTGCCAGCAGCACGGATTGGAATCAGCCCCAGCATTTT. Using reference TRBV11-2 and TRBJ1-5 for the parts outside the CDR3, the full variable domain is EAGVAQSPRYKIIEKRQSVAFWCNPISGHATLYWYQQILGQGPKLLIQFQNNGVVDDSQLPKDRFSAERLKGVDSTLKIQPAKLEDSAVYLCASSTDWNQPQHFGDGTRLSIL.

This clonotype was detected ten times or more. The DNA of the CDR3 is TGCAGTGCTAGAGTGGGACTAGCGGGATGGCAAGAGACCCAGTACTTC. It is translated as CSARVGLAGWQETQYF. This chain uses TRBV20-1 with TRBJ2-5; 13 bases fit TRBD2. After removal of 1 base from V and 2 bases from J, the junction contained 4 bases not matched to a gene. The CDR3 has 16 residues. CDR1 and CDR2 (germline): DFQATT, SNEGSKA (reference sequence).

The chain has TRBV7-4 and TRBJ1-1; 10 bases are shared with TRBD1. J gave up 5 bases and V 3 bases, and 9 bases lay outside the gene matches. Germline-derived CDR1 and CDR2 are SGHVT and SQSDAQ. The CDR3 has 16 residues. The CDR3 DNA reads as TGTGCCAGCAGCTTCCGGGACAGGGGTTGGGGAACTGAAGCTTTCTTT. The encoded protein is CASSFRDRGWGTEAFF.

This sequence joins TRBV6-5 and TRBJ1-5; D may be TRBD1 (5 bases). The ends were cut back, 6 bases at V and 5 bases at J, with 11 bases in the middle. Per the germline V gene, CDR1 is MNHEY and CDR2 is SVGAGI. The CDR3 is made up of 13 amino acids. CDR3 sequence: CASSPTRDQPQHF. The CDR3 nucleotides are TGTGCCAGCAGCCCAACCAGGGATCAGCCCCAGCATTTT.

This clonotype was observed many times. The chain uses TRBV5-5 and TRBJ1-1; TRBD1 agrees at 9 bases. The trim removed 2 bases at V and 0 bases at J, leaving 5 bases unmatched. The germline CDR1 and CDR2 sequences are SGHKS and YYEKEE (reference sequence). This CDR3 contains 16 residues. In DNA, the CDR3 is TGTGCCAGCAGCTTCAGGACAGGGGCGATGAACACTGAAGCTTTCTTT. It codes for CASSFRTGAMNTEAFF.

This clonotype was detected ten times or more. The CDR3 nucleotides read TGTGCCAGCAAGCTGGATGGGACCTACGAGCAGTACTTC. This encodes CASKLDGTYEQYF. The chain has TRBV12-3 or TRBV12-4 and TRBJ2-7; D remains unclear. The CDR3 has 13 residues. Trimming removed 7 bases from V and 2 bases from J, with 12 bases in between.

To note about this clonotype: The junction differs from germline at one of its ends, possibly a read error. The CDR3 loop is CASSLSGPAGRYNEQYF. The DNA of the CDR3 is TGCGCCAGCAGCTTGTCAGGTCCGGCGGGGCGGTACAATGAGCAGTACTTC. The chain employs TRBV7-9 and TRBJ2-7; D possibly corresponds to TRBD2 (6 bases). CDR1 is SEHNR and CDR2 is FQNEAQ in the germline V gene (reference sequence). The CDR3 runs to 17 residues.

This clonotype was seen only a few times. The chain joins TRBV4-2 to TRBJ1-4; D is ambiguous. Trimming removed 0 bases at V and 0 bases at J, with 8 bases between. This CDR3 comprises 16 residues. Germline lookup yields CDR1 LGHNA and CDR2 YNFKEQ. The CDR3 DNA reads TGTGCCAGCAGCCAAGATTGGCAGGCAACTAATGAAAAACTGTTTTTT. Residues: CASSQDWQATNEKLFF.

About this clonotype itself: The junction does not match germline at one end; this may be a read error. The chain has TRBV7-6 and TRBJ2-7; 9 nucleotides line up with TRBD1. This CDR3 has 17 amino acids. Germline V gene data show CDR1 as SGHVS and CDR2 as FNYEAQ. CDR3 in amino acids: CASSLNSYRGRWYEQYF. Written as DNA, the CDR3 is TGTGCCAGTAGCTTAAACTCATACAGGGGGCGGTGGTACGAGCAGTACTTC.

The J gene is TRBJ2-5, the V gene TRBV12-3 or TRBV12-4, with 10 positions matching TRBD2. Unmatched junction bases numbered 10, after V lost 5 bases and J lost 4 bases. This CDR3 comprises 16 residues. The CDR3 is CASSSPKRGGRETQYF. The CDR3 DNA reads as TGTGCCAGCAGTAGCCCCAAGCGGGGGGGACGAGAGACCCAGTACTTC.

This chain uses TRBV10-2 with TRBJ2-2; 11 nucleotides align to TRBD2. CDR3 length equals 15 residues. J gave up 4 bases and V 7 bases, and 5 bases lay outside the gene matches. Germline CDR1 is WSHSY and CDR2 is SAAADI. The CDR3 DNA reads TGCGCCAGCAAACTAGCGGGAGATAGCACCGGGGAGCTGTTTTTT. Residues: CASKLAGDSTGELFF.